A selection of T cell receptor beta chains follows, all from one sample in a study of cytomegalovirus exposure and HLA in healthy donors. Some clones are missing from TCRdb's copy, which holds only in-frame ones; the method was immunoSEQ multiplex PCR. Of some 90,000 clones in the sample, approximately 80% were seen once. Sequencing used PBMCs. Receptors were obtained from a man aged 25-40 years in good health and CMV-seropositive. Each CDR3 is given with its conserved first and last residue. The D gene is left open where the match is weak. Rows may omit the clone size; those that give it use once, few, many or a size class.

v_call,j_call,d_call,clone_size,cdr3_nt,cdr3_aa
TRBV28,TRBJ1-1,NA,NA,TGTGCCAGCATTCTCCTCCGGGGGTACACTGAAGCTTTCTTT,CASILLRGYTEAFF
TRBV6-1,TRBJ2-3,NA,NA,TGTGCCAGCCGCCGCGGAGGGGGCTCAGATACGCAGTATTTT,CASRRGGGSDTQYF
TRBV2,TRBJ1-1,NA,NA,TGTGCCAGCAGTGACAGGGTACTGAACACTGAAGCTTTCTTT,CASSDRVLNTEAFF
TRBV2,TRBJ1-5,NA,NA,TGTGCCAGCAGTGAGCAAAGCTTAAGCAATCAGCCCCAGCATTTT,CASSEQSLSNQPQHF
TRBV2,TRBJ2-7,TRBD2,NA,TGTGCCACCGAGTCCGGGACTAGCAGGGGCGAGCAGTACTTC,CATESGTSRGEQYF
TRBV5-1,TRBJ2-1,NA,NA,TGCGCCAGCAGCTTGGGGCAGGTCTCCTACAATGAGCAGTTCTTC,CASSLGQVSYNEQFF
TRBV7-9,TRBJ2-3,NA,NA,TGTGCCAGCAGCTCTACTTACGATACGCAGTATTTT,CASSSTYDTQYF
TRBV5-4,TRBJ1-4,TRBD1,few,TGTGCCAGCAGCCAGGGGGCCACTAATGAAAAACTGTTTTTT,CASSQGATNEKLFF
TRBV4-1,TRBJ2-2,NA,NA,TGCGCCAGCAGCCAAGCAGGGTCCGGGGAGCTGTTTTTT,CASSQAGSGELFF
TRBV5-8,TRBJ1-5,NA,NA,TGTGCCAGCAGCCGGTCCCGAGGAGGCAATCAGCCCCAGCATTTT,CASSRSRGGNQPQHF
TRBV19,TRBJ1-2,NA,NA,TGTGCCAGTAGTAGAAACAGGGATGGGTACTATGGCTACACCTTC,CASSRNRDGYYGYTF
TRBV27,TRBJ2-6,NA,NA,TGTGCCAGCAGTACCTCCTGGGAGTCTGAGGCCAACGTCCTGACTTTC,CASSTSWESEANVLTF
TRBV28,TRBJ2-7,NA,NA,TGTGCCAGCAGGGCCGACTACGAGCAGTACTTC,CASRADYEQYF
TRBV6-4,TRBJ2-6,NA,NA,TGTGCCAGCAGTGACCGACACTCTGGGGCCAACGTCCTGACTTTC,CASSDRHSGANVLTF
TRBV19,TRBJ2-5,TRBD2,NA,TGTGCCAGTAGTATGAGTAGCGGGAGGCAAGAGACCCAGTACTTC,CASSMSSGRQETQYF
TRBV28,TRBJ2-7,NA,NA,TGTGCCAGCAGCCCAGGCGGGGTGGCCTACGAGCAGTACTTC,CASSPGGVAYEQYF
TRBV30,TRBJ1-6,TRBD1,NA,TGTGCCTGGGGGGGGACAGAGAGGCCACCCCTCCACTTT,CAWGGTERPPLHF
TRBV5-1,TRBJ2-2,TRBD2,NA,TGCGCCAGCAGCTTCCTAGCGGGGGCCTACACCGGGGAGCTGTTTTTT,CASSFLAGAYTGELFF
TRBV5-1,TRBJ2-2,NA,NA,TGCGCCAGCAGAAGGACTTCGAACACCGGGGAGCTGTTTTTT,CASRRTSNTGELFF
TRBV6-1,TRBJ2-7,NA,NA,TGTGCCAGCAGTGACCCAGGCATAGCCTACGAGCAGTACTTC,CASSDPGIAYEQYF
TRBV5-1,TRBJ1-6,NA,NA,TGCGCCAGCAGTCGCTCGGGCCCAGGGAATTCCCCCCTCCACTTT,CASSRSGPGNSPLHF
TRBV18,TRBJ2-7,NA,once,TGTGCCAGCTCACCGTCAGGGCGCCACGAGCAGTACTTC,CASSPSGRHEQYF
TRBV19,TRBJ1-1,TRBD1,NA,TGTGCCAGTATGGACAGGCAGGCCACTGAAGCTTTCTTT,CASMDRQATEAFF
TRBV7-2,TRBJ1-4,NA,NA,TGTGCCAGCAGCTTTGGACAGTCTAATGAAAAACTGTTTTTT,CASSFGQSNEKLFF
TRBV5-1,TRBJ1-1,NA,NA,TGCGCCAGCAGCTTGCAGTCCCCGAACACTGAAGCTTTCTTT,CASSLQSPNTEAFF
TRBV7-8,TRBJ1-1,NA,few,TGTGCCAGCAGCTTAGGAGCTGATTATGGGAACACTGAAGCTTTCTTT,CASSLGADYGNTEAFF
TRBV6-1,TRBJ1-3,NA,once,TGTGCCAGCAGTGCACTGGGCCAGCCGGCCAAAGGAAACACCATATATTTT,CASSALGQPAKGNTIYF
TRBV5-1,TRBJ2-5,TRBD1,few,TGCGCCAGCAGCTTGGTGGTAGGGGGCGGTGGAGAGACCCAGTACTTC,CASSLVVGGGGETQYF
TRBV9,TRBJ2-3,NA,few,TGTGCCAGCAACCCAGGGGCCCTGCTCACAGATACGCAGTATTTT,CASNPGALLTDTQYF
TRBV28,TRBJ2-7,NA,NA,TGTGCCAGCAGTTTTCGTCGGGAGCAGTACTTC,CASSFRREQYF
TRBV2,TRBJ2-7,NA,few,TGTGCCAGCAGTGAGCGGGGGCCCTCCTACGAGCAGTACTTC,CASSERGPSYEQYF
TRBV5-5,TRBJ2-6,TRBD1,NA,TGTGCCACCGGGACAGGTGCTTTCTCTGGGGCCAACGTCCTGACTTTC,CATGTGAFSGANVLTF
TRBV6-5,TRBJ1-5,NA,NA,TGTGCCAGCAGTTACAGGAAGGGGGGGGGTCAGCCCCAGCATTTT,CASSYRKGGGQPQHF
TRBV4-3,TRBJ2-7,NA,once,TGCGCCAGCAGCCAGCTGGGGGCGACCCGTGAGGAGCAGTACTTC,CASSQLGATREEQYF